A single sample is the source of the 3 T cell receptor beta chains below, sequenced in a study of regulatory T cells in long-lasting Graves disease. Documented time point: newly diagnosed GD, antithyroid drugs for less than 3 months. Generation of the TCR library employed RNA extracted from PBMCs. The TCR beta library used iRepertoire HTBI primers with Arm-PCR amplification of CDR3. TCRdb analysed the multiplex PCR reads with MiXCR anew, one entry per CDR3 protein. In the table there are some 450,000 distinct CDR3 sequences, about 15% of which are singletons. The same sample was also studied in work on T cells in Graves' hyperthyroidism and ophthalmopathy.

Sequences were derived from peripheral blood mononuclear cells (PBMCs), sampled at new diagnosis, from a patient treated with antithyroid drugs. These TCRs come from a woman under 40 with Graves disease.

This clonotype has only a few counts. This sequence joins TRBV10-2 and TRBJ1-1; perhaps TRBD1 as D (6 bases). Trimming took 7 bases from V and 11 from J, leaving 23 bases between them. Germline CDR1 and CDR2: WSHSY and SAAADI. The CDR3 loop spans 14 amino acids. CDR3 in DNA: TGCGCCAGCACTGCGGCAGGGGTCATAGGTGGGGCTTTCTTT. Its protein product is CASTAAGVIGGAFF.

Note on this clonotype: A read error may explain this, as a much larger clone is one base away. The chain is built from TRBV10-3 and TRBJ2-2, with no clear D. The CDR3 runs 15 residues. Germline CDR1 is ENHRY and CDR2 is SYGVKD. V shed 5 bases and J shed 9 bases, with 19 bases lying between them. CDR3 nucleotides: TGTGCCATCAGTACCGGGTCCTCGGGTACCAGGGAGCTGTTTTTT. Its protein product is CAISTGSSGTRELFF.

The sample holds many counts of this clonotype. The J gene is TRBJ1-2, the V gene TRBV20-1, with 7 bases lining up with TRBD1. CDR3 length: 15 amino acids. In germline, CDR1 is DFQATT, CDR2 SNEGSKA (reference sequence). The DNA of the CDR3 is TGCGTCGAGGGACAGCCACTCCCAACTAACTATGGCTACACCTTC. Translating it yields CVEGQPLPTNYGYTF.